A single sample is the source of the 9 T cell receptor beta chains below, sequenced in a study of blood T cell repertoires in COVID-19. Clones were sequenced by immunoSEQ multiplex PCR, and TCRdb holds only the in-frame ones, with some missing. The profile shows approximately 140,000 clones, roughly 90% of them singletons. Source material: PBMCs or T cells enriched from blood (not recorded which). The source of these receptors is a woman in her thirties or forties who had been exposed to COVID-19.

The chain is built from TRBV3-1 (or the pseudogene TRBV3-2) and TRBJ1-6, with unresolved D. The CDR3 contains 12 residues. The V gene lost 1 base and the J gene lost 10 bases, with 5 bases spanning the gap. The germline V gene encodes CDR1 LGHDT and CDR2 YNNKEL (reference sequence). CDR3 sequence (DNA): TGTGCCAGCAGCCAAGCGCGCTCACCCCTCCACTTT. Translated: CASSQARSPLHF.

This clone was counted at least ten times. V gene TRBV5-6 combines with J gene TRBJ2-1, with 10 nucleotides matching TRBD2. CDR3 size: 18 residues. Germline-derived CDR1 and CDR2 are SGHDT and YYEEEE. V lost 1 base to trimming and J lost 0 bases; unmatched junction nucleotides: 7. The CDR3 reads CASSLPLAGLRSYNEQFF. The DNA of the CDR3 is TGTGCCAGCAGCTTGCCACTAGCGGGGCTACGCTCCTACAATGAGCAGTTCTTC. The full variable domain, completed using reference TRBV5-6 and TRBJ2-1, is DAGVTQSPTHLIKTRGQQVTLRCSPKSGHDTVSWYQQALGQGPQFIFQYYEEEERQRGNFPDRFSGHQFPNYSSELNVNALLLGDSALYLCASSLPLAGLRSYNEQFFGPGTRLTVL.

V gene TRBV7-3 combines with J gene TRBJ1-1, with D uncertain. Germline lookup yields CDR1 SGHTA and CDR2 FQGTGA. CDR3 size: 14 residues. Trimming removed 5 bases at V and 0 bases at J, with 10 bases between. The CDR3 sequence is CASSPSSVNTEAFF. For the CDR3, the DNA is TGTGCCAGCAGCCCGTCGAGTGTGAACACTGAAGCTTTCTTT.

This chain uses TRBV5-1 with TRBJ2-7; TRBD2 aligns across 16 bases. CDR3 length equals 18 residues. The V segment lost 3 bases and the J segment 4 bases; nucleotides outside the gene matches: 10. The germline CDR1 and CDR2 sequences are SGHRS and YFSETQ. CDR3 coding DNA: TGCGCCAGCAGCTCCAAAGGGACTAGCGGGAGGGCCGTTTACGAGCAGTACTTC. It translates to CASSSKGTSGRAVYEQYF.

The rearrangement uses TRBV27 and TRBJ2-1; 11 nucleotides agree with TRBD2. The CDR3 is made up of 15 amino acids. Germline CDR1 is MNHEY and CDR2 is SMNVEV (reference sequence). V was clipped by 6 bases and J by 6 bases; unmatched bases: 7. CDR3 sequence: CASSLAGGPSNEQFF. The CDR3 bases are TGTGCCAGCAGCTTAGCGGGAGGGCCCTCCAATGAGCAGTTCTTC.

This clone occurred many times. V gene TRBV5-4 combines with J gene TRBJ1-2, with D possibly being TRBD1 (6 bases). Germline V lookup: CDR1 SGHNT, CDR2 YYREEE (reference sequence). The length of the CDR3 is 13 residues. The ends were cut back, 4 bases at V and 1 base at J, with 8 bases in the middle. DNA for the CDR3: TGTGCCAGCAGCGGACAGAATAACTATGGCTACACCTTC. Amino acid sequence: CASSGQNNYGYTF.

This chain connects TRBV11-2 to TRBJ2-7, with TRBD1 matching 12 bases. The CDR3 is 18 residues long. The germline CDR1 and CDR2 sequences are SGHAT and FQNNGV. J gave up 5 bases and V 1 base, and 12 bases lay outside the gene matches. Here the CDR3 DNA reads TGTGCCAGCAGCTTAGGAATGGGGCAGGGACAGGGGGCCAACGAGCAGTACTTC. As protein: CASSLGMGQGQGANEQYF. Filled out from reference TRBV11-2 and TRBJ2-7, the complete variable domain reads EAGVAQSPRYKIIEKRQSVAFWCNPISGHATLYWYQQILGQGPKLLIQFQNNGVVDDSQLPKDRFSAERLKGVDSTLKIQPAKLEDSAVYLCASSLGMGQGQGANEQYFGPGTRLTVT.

The chain has TRBV7-9 and TRBJ1-3; D gene uncertain. The V and J ends lost 3 bases and 0 bases respectively, with 9 bases between them. This CDR3 is 15 amino acids long. CDR1 is SEHNR, CDR2 FQNEAQ, per germline (reference sequence). CDR3 sequence (DNA): TGTGCCAGCAGCTTCGCCCAGGTCTCTGGAAACACCATATATTTT. It codes for CASSFAQVSGNTIYF. The full variable domain, in which reference TRBV7-9 and TRBJ1-3 provide the parts outside the CDR3, is DTGVSQNPRHKITKRGQNVTFRCDPISEHNRLYWYRQTLGQGPEFLTYFQNEAQLEKSRLLSDRFSAERPKGSFSTLEIQRTEQGDSAMYLCASSFAQVSGNTIYFGEGSWLTVV.

The chain has TRBV27 and TRBJ1-2; the match to TRBD1 covers 7 bases. Germline CDR1 reads MNHEY; CDR2 reads SMNVEV (reference sequence). The CDR3 runs 14 residues. Unmatched junction bases numbered 10, after V lost 5 bases and J lost 7 bases. In DNA, the CDR3 is TGTGCCAGCAGTCCGCGACAGGGTAGTAGTGGCTACACCTTC. Amino acids: CASSPRQGSSGYTF.